Following are 3 T cell receptor beta chains from one sample sequenced in a study of Graves' ophthalmopathy and Graves' hyperthyroidism. The sequenced template was RNA, covering the TCR beta CDR3 region. Following a first-round RT-PCR that used HTBI primers, a second-round multiplex PCR was carried out. From the multiplex PCR reads, TCRdb called clonotypes with MiXCR, one entry per CDR3 protein. The sample carries about 420,000 distinct CDR3 sequences, roughly 21% recorded once. Sequenced: peripheral blood. These receptors originate from a woman aged 18-29 years with stable Graves' hyperthyroidism.

This clonotype was counted only a few times. The chain is built from TRBV6-5 and TRBJ1-1, with D hard to call. The CDR3 sequence is 12 residues long. Germline lookup yields CDR1 MNHEY and CDR2 SVGAGI. Trimming pared 4 bases from V and 10 bases from J, leaving 13 bases between. The CDR3 DNA reads as TGTGCCAGCAGTTTCCCAGGAGCGAGAGCTTTCTTT. Protein: CASSFPGARAFF.

In this sample, this clonotype turned up many times. The chain recombines TRBV6-5 with TRBJ2-7, with TRBD1 identical over 7 bases. Germline values: CDR1 MNHEY, CDR2 SVGAGI. V lost 4 bases to trimming and J lost 3 bases; unmatched junction nucleotides: 6. The CDR3 sequence is 14 residues long. For the CDR3, the DNA is TGTGCCAGCAGTTCTTACGACAGGGACTACGAGCAGTACTTC. It specifies CASSSYDRDYEQYF.

This clonotype was seen at least ten times. The chain is built from TRBV6-5 and TRBJ1-1, with D maybe TRBD1 (5 bases). The V end lost 4 bases, the J end lost 4 bases, and 13 bases lay between the germline ends. CDR3 length: 14 amino acids. Looked up from germline, CDR1 is MNHEY and CDR2 is SVGAGI. The CDR3 DNA reads TGTGCCAGCAGTTTGAGGGGCGGAAGCACTGAAGCTTTCTTT. Translation: CASSLRGGSTEAFF.